The 5 T cell receptor beta chains below were found in one sample sequenced in a study of shared clonotypes between healthy human individuals. Naive CD8 populations comprised CD45RO-negative cells positively selected for CCR7, excluding terminally differentiated effector memory CD45RA+ cells. Clones were read by immunoSEQ multiplex PCR, and TCRdb kept only the in-frame ones, dropping some. The sample yields around 2,000,000 clones, more than 85% seen once. Sequenced sample: naive CD8+ T cells from PBMCs. All receptors derive from a man between 18 and 29 years old in good health. Some clones in this sample may be carry-over from other donors' samples.

The sample holds a few counts of this clone. The sample holds other DNA sequences that translate to the same CDR3. This chain connects TRBV27 to TRBJ2-7, with 8 bases fitting TRBD1. Unmatched junction bases numbered 1, after V lost 2 bases and J lost 4 bases. This CDR3 spans 13 amino acids. Germline CDR1 reads MNHEY; CDR2 reads SMNVEV (reference sequence). The CDR3 region is CASSLTGGYEQYF. CDR3 sequence (DNA): TGTGCCAGCAGTTTAACAGGGGGTTACGAGCAGTACTTC.

The chain links TRBV29-1 to TRBJ1-2; TRBD1 might be the D (5 bases). The CDR3 is 15 amino acids. With 6 bases removed from V and 2 bases from J, the gap between germline ends came to 19 bases. CDR1 and CDR2 from the germline V gene are SQVTM and ANQGSEA. The CDR3 region has the DNA TGCAGCGTCCCAGGGTTGGAGACGGTGAACTATGGCTACACCTTC. This encodes CSVPGLETVNYGYTF.

This clone was detected only a few times. The genes are TRBV6-6 and TRBJ1-4; no definite D call. CDR1 is MNHNY and CDR2 is SVGAGI in the germline V gene (reference sequence). V was cut by 2 bases and J by 6 bases, with 10 bases left in between. The CDR3 runs 14 residues. The CDR3 is CASSYVRSHEKLFF. The DNA for the CDR3 is TGTGCCAGCAGTTACGTTAGGAGTCATGAAAAACTGTTTTTT.

The chain combines TRBV30 with TRBJ1-5; TRBD1 is a possible D gene (5 bases). V was cut by 5 bases and J by 7 bases, with 21 bases left in between. The CDR3 extends over 15 amino acids. The germline V gene encodes CDR1 GTSNPN and CDR2 SVGIG (reference sequence). CDR3 bases: TGTGCCTGGTCGACCGCCAGGGTGCGGGGACAGCCCCAGCATTTT. As protein: CAWSTARVRGQPQHF.

J is TRBJ2-2 and V is TRBV28, with 8 nucleotides matching TRBD2. The junction had 12 bases not matched to a gene; V was cut back by 3 bases and J by 3 bases. CDR3 size: 18 residues. Germline loops: CDR1 MDHEN, CDR2 SYDVKM. The CDR3 bases are TGTGCCAGCAGTTTCCCTGGGACTAGTTCTAGGGACACCGGGGAGCTGTTTTTT. Translation gives CASSFPGTSSRDTGELFF.